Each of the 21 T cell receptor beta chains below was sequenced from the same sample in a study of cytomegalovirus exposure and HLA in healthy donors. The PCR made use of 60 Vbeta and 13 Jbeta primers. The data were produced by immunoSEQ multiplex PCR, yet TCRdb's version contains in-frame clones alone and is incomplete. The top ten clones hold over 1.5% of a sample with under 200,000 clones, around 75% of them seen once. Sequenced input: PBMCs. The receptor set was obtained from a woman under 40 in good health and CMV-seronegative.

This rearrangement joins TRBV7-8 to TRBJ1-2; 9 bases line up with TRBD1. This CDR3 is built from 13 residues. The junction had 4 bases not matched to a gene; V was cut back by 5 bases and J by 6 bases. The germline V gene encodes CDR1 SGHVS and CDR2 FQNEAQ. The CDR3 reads CASSPWTGDGYTF. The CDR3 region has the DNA TGTGCCAGCAGCCCATGGACAGGGGATGGCTACACCTTC.

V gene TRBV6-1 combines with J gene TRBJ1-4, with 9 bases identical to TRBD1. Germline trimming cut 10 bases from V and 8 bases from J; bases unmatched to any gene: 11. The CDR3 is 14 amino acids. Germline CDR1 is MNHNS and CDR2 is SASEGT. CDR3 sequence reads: CATVRTGEGEKLFF. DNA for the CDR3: TGTGCCACCGTCCGGACAGGGGAGGGGGAAAAACTGTTTTTT.

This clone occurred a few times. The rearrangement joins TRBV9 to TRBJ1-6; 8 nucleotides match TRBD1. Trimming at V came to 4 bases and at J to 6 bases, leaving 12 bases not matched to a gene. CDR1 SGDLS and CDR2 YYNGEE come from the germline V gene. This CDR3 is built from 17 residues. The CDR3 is CASSSRTGWFLNSPLHF. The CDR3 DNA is TGTGCCAGCAGCTCCCGGACAGGGTGGTTTCTTAATTCACCCCTCCACTTT.

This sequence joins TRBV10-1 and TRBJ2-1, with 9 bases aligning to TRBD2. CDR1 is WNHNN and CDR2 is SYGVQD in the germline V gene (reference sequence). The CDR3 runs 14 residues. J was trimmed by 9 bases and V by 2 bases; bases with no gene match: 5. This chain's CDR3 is CASSESGGPGEQFF. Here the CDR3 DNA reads TGCGCCAGCAGTGAGAGCGGGGGGCCTGGTGAGCAGTTCTTC.

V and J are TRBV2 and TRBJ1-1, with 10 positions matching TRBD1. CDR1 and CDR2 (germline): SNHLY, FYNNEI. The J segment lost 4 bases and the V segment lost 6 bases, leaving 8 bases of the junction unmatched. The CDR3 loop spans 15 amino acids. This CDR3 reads CASRTGGGVSTEAFF. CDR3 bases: TGTGCCAGCAGGACAGGGGGCGGTGTAAGCACTGAAGCTTTCTTT.

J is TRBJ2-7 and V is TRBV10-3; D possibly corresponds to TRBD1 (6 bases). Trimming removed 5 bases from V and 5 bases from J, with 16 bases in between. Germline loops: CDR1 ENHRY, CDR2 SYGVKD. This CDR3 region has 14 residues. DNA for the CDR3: TGTGCCATCAGTTCGGGACAAGAAAACCACGAGCAGTACTTC. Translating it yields CAISSGQENHEQYF.

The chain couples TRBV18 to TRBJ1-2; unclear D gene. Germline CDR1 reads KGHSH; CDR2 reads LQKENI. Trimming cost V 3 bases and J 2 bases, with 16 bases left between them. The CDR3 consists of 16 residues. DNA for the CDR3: TGTGCCAGCTCACCCGAAGTCGGAGGTGGAAACTATGGCTACACCTTC. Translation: CASSPEVGGGNYGYTF. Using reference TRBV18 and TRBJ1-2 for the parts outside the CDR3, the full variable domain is NAGVMQNPRHLVRRRGQEARLRCSPMKGHSHVYWYRQLPEEGLKFMVYLQKENIIDESGMPKERFSAEFPKEGPSILRIQQVVRGDSAAYFCASSPEVGGGNYGYTFGSGTRLTVV.

The DNA for the CDR3 is TGTGCCAGCAGCTTATCCCCTCAAATCCGGGTGAACACTGAAGCTTTCTTT. This codes for CASSLSPQIRVNTEAFF. The rearrangement uses TRBV7-3 and TRBJ1-1; D not resolved. The V end lost 2 bases, the J end lost 0 bases, and 16 bases lay between the germline ends. This CDR3 has 17 residues. The V gene's germline CDR1 is SGHTA and CDR2 FQGTGA.

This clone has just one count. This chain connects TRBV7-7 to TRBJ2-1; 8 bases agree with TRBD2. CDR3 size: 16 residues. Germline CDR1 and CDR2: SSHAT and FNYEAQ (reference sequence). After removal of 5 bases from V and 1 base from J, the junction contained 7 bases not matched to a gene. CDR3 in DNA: TGTGCCAGCAGCCCGGTAGTAGCGGGATCCTACAATGAGCAGTTCTTC. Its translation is CASSPVVAGSYNEQFF.

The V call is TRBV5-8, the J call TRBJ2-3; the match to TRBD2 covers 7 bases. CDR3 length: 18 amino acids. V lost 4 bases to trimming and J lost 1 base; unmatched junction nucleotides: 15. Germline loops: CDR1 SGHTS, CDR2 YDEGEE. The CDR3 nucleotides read TGTGCCAGCAGCGTCAACCCTTCAAGACTAGCAGGCACAGATACGCAGTATTTT. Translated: CASSVNPSRLAGTDTQYF.

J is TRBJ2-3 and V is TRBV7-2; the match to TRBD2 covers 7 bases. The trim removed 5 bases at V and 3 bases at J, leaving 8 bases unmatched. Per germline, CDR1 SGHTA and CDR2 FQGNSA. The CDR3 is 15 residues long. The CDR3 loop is CASSQTSVRTDTQYF. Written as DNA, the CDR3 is TGTGCCAGCAGCCAAACTAGCGTCAGGACAGATACGCAGTATTTT.

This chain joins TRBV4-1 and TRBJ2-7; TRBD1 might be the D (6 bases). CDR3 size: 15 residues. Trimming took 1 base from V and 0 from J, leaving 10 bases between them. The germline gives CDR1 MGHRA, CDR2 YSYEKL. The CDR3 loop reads CASSQGTAISYEQYF. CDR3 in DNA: TGCGCCAGCAGCCAAGGGACAGCCATCTCCTACGAGCAGTACTTC.

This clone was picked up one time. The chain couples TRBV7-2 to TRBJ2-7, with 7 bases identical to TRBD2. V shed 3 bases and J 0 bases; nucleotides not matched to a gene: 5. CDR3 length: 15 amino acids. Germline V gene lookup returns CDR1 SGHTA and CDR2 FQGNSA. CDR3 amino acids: CASSLRLAASYEQYF. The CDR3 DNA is TGTGCCAGCAGCTTGAGACTAGCCGCCTCCTACGAGCAGTACTTC. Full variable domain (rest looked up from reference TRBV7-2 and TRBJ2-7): GAGVSQSPSNKVTEKGKDVELRCDPISGHTALYWYRQSLGQGLEFLIYFQGNSAPDKSGLPSDRFSAERTGGSVSTLTIQRTQQEDSAVYLCASSLRLAASYEQYFGPGTRLTVT.

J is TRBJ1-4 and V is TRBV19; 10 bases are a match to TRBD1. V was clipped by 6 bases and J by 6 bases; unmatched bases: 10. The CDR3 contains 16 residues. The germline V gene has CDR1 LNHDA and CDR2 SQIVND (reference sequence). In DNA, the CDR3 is TGTGCCAGTAGCTGGGACAGGGGACGGGGCGATGAAAAACTGTTTTTT. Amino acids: CASSWDRGRGDEKLFF.

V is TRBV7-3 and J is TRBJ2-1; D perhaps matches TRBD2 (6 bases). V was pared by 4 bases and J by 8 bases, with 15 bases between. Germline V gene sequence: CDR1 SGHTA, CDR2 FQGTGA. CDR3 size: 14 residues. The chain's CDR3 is CASSSGTGLDEQFF. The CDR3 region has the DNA TGTGCCAGCAGCTCCGGGACTGGTCTCGATGAGCAGTTCTTC.

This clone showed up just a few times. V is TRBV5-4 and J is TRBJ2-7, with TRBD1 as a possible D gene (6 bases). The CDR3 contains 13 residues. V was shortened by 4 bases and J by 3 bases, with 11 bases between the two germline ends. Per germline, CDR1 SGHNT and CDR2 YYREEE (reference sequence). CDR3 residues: CASSRTGSYEQYF. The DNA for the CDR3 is TGTGCCAGCAGCAGAACAGGGAGCTACGAGCAGTACTTC.

The CDR3 bases are TGTGCCAGCAGTTACTCGATCGGGGGGTCATTTGAGCAGTTCTTC. It encodes CASSYSIGGSFEQFF. The chain combines TRBV6-5 with TRBJ2-1; 7 bases line up with TRBD2. V lost 0 bases, J lost 9 bases, and 8 bases stayed unmatched. This CDR3 is 15 amino acids long. Germline CDR1 reads MNHEY; CDR2 reads SVGAGI.

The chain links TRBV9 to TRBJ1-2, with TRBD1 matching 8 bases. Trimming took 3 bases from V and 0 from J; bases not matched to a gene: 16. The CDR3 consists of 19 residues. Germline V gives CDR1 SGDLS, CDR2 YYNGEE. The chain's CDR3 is CASSADIRQGTNPNYGYTF. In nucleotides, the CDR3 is TGTGCCAGCAGCGCCGATATTAGACAGGGGACCAACCCTAACTATGGCTACACCTTC. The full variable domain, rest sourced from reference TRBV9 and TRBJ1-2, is DSGVTQTPKHLITATGQRVTLRCSPRSGDLSVYWYQQSLDQGLQFLIQYYNGEERAKGNILERFSAQQFPDLHSELNLSSLELGDSALYFCASSADIRQGTNPNYGYTFGSGTRLTVV.

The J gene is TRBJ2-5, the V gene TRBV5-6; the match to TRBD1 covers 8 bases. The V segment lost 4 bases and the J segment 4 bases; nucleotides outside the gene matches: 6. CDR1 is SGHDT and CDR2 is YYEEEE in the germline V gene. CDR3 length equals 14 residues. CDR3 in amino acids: CASSRRQGRETQYF. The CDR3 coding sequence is TGTGCCAGCAGCCGGAGACAGGGGCGAGAGACCCAGTACTTC.

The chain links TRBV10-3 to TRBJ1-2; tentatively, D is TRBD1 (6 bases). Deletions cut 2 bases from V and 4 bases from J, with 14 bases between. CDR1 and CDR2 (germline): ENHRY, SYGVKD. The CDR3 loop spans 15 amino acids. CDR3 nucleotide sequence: TGTGCCATCAGTGAGGTTTGGGCAGGGGCCTATGGCTACACCTTC. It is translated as CAISEVWAGAYGYTF.

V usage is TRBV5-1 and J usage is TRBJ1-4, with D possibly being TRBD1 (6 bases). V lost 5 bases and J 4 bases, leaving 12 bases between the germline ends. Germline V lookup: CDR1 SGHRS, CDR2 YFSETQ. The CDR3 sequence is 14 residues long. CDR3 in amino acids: CASRGGQINEKLFF. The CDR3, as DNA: TGCGCCAGCAGGGGTGGACAGATTAATGAAAAACTGTTTTTT.